This T cell receptor beta chain comes out of a study of post-analysis software for immune sequencing data. Notes on this clonotype: Its antigen is not identified.

Study-level points and caveats: In patients, TRBV5-6, TRBV5-1 and TRBV20-1 belonged to five TRBV segments found more frequently than in controls. The study found significantly lower normalized Chao1 diversity in multiple sclerosis patients than in controls.

Germline V gene sequence: CDR1 MNHEY, CDR2 SVGAGI. The V and J ends lost 6 bases and 10 bases respectively, with 13 bases between them. The CDR3 length is 11 residues. cDNA libraries for TCR beta contained unique molecular identifiers. TCRdb passed the PCR reads through MiXCR, listing each CDR3 protein once. The repertoire holds hundreds of thousands of distinct CDR3 sequences, less than 45% seen once, with 9% to 14% in the top ten. Sequencing used blood. This chain links TRBV6-5 with TRBJ2-7, with D maybe TRBD1 (6 bases). The clonotype originates from a girl aged 10-17 years with multiple sclerosis. Here the CDR3 DNA reads TGTGCCAGCAGGACGGGACACCTTCAGTACTTC. Its translation is CASRTGHLQYF.